This T cell receptor (beta chain) was recorded in a study of shared clonotypes between healthy human individuals (dated by TCRdb to the early 2020s). As for the study more broadly: The cohort comprised a couple of women and a few men aged 18 to 49 years. For each donor, CD4 naive and CD4 memory were each run on three plates, CD8 naive on two plates, and CD8 memory on one plate. Blood TCR repertoires of about five healthy adults were deeply sequenced to estimate repertoire size and the extent of clonotype sharing between individuals. Different laboratories and diverse techniques were used to prepare libraries and sequence TCR repertoires, to increase sequencing depth and limit assay-specific biases. Per donor, leukapheresis produced somewhere between about 0.9 and 9 billion PBMCs.

Donors were healthy HIV-negative adults with no recently reported acute infections or vaccinations. Every donor was a Caucasian adult residing in Nashville, Tennessee, USA. CD4+ T cells were enriched by magnetic negative selection, after which naive cells were positively selected on CD45RA and the negative fraction was taken as the memory subset. Blood was obtained by leukapheresis, after which PBMCs were separated by Ficoll-Histopaque density gradient centrifugation and cryopreserved in liquid nitrogen vapor phase. Analytical flow cytometry was used to check the purity and quantity of every magnetically sorted T cell population. Genomic DNA was isolated from each sorted fraction and quantified by UV absorbance on a Nanodrop 2000c. Using the deep immunoSEQ assay, multiplex PCR amplified TCR CDR3 regions from genomic DNA. Extracted genomic DNA from each cell subset was spread evenly across all wells of several immunoSEQ 96-well plates, with each plate serving as a replicate. Each replicate PCR for sorted subsets received roughly 200 ng genomic DNA, equal to tens of thousands of T cell genomes. The purified libraries were quantified using a Qubit 3.0 fluorometer, sized with a Bioanalyzer 2100, and then quantified again using the KAPA Library Quantification kit. Every immunoSEQ 96-well plate was sequenced on a separate single-read 150-cycle Illumina NextSeq 550 flow cell. Under the source paper's analysis protocol: The immunoSEQ output contained only junctional sequences without quality scores, so filtering could not match that applied to full-length reads. To assign V/J genes and CDR3, sequences were annotated against IMGT germline references using PyIR, a Python wrapper for IgBLAST v1.9. Reads with weak V/J assignments (E-value above 1e-6), missing CDR3, stop codons, out-of-frame junctions, or ambiguous translated residues were removed. V3J clonotypes were defined by identical inferred V gene, J gene, and CDR3 amino acid sequence. Percentage overlap between repertoires was calculated by dividing the number of shared unique clonotypes by the size of the smaller repertoire. Repertoire richness was assessed with RTK rarefaction, the Chao1 estimator, and Recon v2.1 estimates of unobserved clonotypes. OLGA was used to compute generation probabilities for all TCRbeta clonotypes that the gDNA method yielded from a few donors. This immuneACCESS table, as held by TCRdb, lists in-frame sequences with V and J called but not all clones. Of the missing ones, under half trace to an unresolved V gene in checked studies; the others have no known cause. V and J calls and clone size are given by that table; D and trimming were obtained from the DNA. The sample includes over 2 million clones, with roughly 94% observed a single time. More than 0.1% of the sample lies in the top ten.

Turning to this clone: Its antigen target is currently unknown. Per-base qualities were not stored, and no clone one base away is much larger. Different DNA sequences within this sample yield the same CDR3.

CDR1 and CDR2, per the germline V gene, are SGHRS and YFSETQ. Deletion took 0 bases off V and 0 bases off J, with a span of 6 bases between the germline ends. The CDR3, from cysteine to phenylalanine, totals 15 residues. Here the CDR3 DNA is all that survives: 45 bases in frame from base 1. The paper's findings and limits, for the study overall: Pairwise subsampling led to the expectation that sequencing depth would affect the degree of clonotype sharing among donors. Higher generation probabilities were observed for clonotypes shared by all four sorted-subset donors than for non-shared clonotypes. Only blood was sampled, and tissue TCR repertoires likely differ from those in blood. Even with the large sequencing depth, rarefaction of the sorted-subset datasets indicated that sequencing was incomplete. Estimated clonotype richness was generally larger for naive than for memory subsets. When a handful of donors were compared, the shared fraction of clonotypes was about 5.4% for naive CD4, approximately 3.5% for naive CD8, roughly 2.5% for memory CD4, and 0.35% to 0.4% for memory CD8. The genetic and exposure-history diversity represented was limited by the small number of donors.

Sequenced sample: naive CD4+ T cells sorted from blood. What the cell subset or site label conveys for this sample: CD45RA+ positively selected. The clonotype was recovered from a young man in good health. The sequence links TRBV5-1 to TRBJ1-4; no D gene call is confident. The sequenced DNA: TGCGCCAGCAGCTTGGAGTCAGCAACTAATGAAAAACTGTTTTTT. The encoded protein is CASSLESATNEKLFF.